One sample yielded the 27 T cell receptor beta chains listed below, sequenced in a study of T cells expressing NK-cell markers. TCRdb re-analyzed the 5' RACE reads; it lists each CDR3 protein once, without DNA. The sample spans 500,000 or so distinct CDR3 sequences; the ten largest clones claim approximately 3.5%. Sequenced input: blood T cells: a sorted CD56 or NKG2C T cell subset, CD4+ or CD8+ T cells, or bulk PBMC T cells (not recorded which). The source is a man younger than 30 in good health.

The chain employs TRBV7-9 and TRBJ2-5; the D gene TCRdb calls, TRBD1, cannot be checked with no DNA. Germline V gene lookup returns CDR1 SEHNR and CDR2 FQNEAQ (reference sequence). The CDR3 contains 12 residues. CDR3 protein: CASSIIQGYQYF.

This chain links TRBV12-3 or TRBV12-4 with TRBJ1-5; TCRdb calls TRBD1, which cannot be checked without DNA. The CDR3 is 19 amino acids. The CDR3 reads CASSFSGTIHLGRNQPQHF.

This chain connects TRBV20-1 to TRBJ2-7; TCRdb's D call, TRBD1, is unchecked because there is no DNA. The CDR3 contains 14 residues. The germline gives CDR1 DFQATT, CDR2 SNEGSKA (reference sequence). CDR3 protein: CSAAPLGAVGEQYF.

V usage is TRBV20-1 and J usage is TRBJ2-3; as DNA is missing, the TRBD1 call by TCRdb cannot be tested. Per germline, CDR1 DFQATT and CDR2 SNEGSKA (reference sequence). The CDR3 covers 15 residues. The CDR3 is CSARSGGDRTDTQYF.

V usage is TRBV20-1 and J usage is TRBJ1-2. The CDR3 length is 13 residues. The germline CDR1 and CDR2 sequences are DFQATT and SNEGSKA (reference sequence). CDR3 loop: CSARSPVYYGYTF.

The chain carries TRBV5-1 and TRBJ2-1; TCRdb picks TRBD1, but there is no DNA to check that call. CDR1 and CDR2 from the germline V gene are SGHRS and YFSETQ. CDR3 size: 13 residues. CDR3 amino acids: CASTYSGRGEQFF.

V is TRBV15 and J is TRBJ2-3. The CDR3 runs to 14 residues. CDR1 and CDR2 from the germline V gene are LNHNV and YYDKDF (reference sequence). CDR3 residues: CATSRAGATDTQYF.

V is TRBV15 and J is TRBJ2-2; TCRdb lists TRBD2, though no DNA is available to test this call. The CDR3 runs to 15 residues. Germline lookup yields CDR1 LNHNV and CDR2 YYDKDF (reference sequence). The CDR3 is CATSRDTRITGELFF.

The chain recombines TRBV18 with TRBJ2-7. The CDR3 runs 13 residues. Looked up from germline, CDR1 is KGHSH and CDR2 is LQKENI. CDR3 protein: CASSQGIDYEQYF.

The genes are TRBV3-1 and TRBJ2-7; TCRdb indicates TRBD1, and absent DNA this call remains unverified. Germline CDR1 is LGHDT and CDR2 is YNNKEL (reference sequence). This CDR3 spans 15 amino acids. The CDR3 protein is CASSSAGASSYEQYF.

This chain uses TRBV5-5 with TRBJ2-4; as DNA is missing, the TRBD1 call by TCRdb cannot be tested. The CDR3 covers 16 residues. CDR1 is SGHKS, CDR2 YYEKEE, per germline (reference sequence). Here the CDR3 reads CASSLDWIGVKNIQYF.

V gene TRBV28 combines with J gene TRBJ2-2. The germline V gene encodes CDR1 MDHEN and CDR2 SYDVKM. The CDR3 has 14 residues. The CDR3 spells CASSIRQITGELFF. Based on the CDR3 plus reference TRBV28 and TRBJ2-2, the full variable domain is DVKVTQSSRYLVKRTGEKVFLECVQDMDHENMFWYRQDPGLGLRLIYFSYDVKMKEKGDIPEGYSVSREKKERFSLILESASTNQTSMYLCASSIRQITGELFFGEGSRLTVL.

The CDR3 is CASSHNSGNQETQYF. The V and J genes are TRBV5-1 and TRBJ2-5; the D call of TRBD2 rests on TCRdb alone, since no DNA is present to check it. The CDR3 totals 15 residues. In germline, CDR1 is SGHRS, CDR2 YFSETQ.

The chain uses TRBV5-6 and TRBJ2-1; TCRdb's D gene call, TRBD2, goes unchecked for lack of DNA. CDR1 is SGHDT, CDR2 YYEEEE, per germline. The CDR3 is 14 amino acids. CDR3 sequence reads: CASSLASGTNEQFF.

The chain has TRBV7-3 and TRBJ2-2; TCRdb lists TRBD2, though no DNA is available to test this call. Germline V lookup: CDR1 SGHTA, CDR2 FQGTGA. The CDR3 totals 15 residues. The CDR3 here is CASSPPAGQTGELFF.

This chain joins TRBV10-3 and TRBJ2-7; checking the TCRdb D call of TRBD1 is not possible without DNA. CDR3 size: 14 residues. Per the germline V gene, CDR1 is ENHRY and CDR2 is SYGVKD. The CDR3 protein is CAISQGQGSYEQYF.

The chain's CDR3 is CASSSDRGGPYEQYF. The chain uses TRBV7-9 and TRBJ2-7; TCRdb indicates TRBD1, and absent DNA this call remains unverified. Germline loops: CDR1 SEHNR, CDR2 FQNEAQ (reference sequence). The CDR3 sequence is 15 residues long.

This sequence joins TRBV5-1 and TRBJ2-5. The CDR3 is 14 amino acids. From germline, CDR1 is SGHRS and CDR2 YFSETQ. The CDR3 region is CASSLGQSQGTQYF.

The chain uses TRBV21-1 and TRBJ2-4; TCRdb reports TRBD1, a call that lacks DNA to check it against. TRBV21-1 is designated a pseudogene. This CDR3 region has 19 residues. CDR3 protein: CASSKAHLGGGNPKNIQYF.

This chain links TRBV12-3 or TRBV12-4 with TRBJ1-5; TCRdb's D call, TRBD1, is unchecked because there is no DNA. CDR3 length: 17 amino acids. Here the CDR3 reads CASSLVHDRASNQPQHF.

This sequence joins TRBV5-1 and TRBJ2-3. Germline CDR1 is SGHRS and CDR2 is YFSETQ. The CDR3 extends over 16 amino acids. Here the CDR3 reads CASSLARGRDEDTQYF.

The CDR3 sequence: CASSFVTNYGYTF. The rearrangement joins TRBV12-3 or TRBV12-4 to TRBJ1-2. This CDR3 contains 13 residues.

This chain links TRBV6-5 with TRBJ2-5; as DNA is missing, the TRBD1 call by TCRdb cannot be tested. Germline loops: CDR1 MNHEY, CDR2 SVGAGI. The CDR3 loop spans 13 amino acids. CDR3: CASSYSRPGPQYF.

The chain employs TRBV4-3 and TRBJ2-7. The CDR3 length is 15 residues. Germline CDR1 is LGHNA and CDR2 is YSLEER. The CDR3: CASSQDLGAMYEQYF.

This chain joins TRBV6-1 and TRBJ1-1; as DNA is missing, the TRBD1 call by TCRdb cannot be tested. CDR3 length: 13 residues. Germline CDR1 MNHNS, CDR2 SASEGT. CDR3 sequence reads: CASKTTGSTEAFF.

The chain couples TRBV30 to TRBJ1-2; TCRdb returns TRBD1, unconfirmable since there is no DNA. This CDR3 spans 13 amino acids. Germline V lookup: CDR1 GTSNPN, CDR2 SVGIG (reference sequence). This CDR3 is CAWSVQQGGGYTF.

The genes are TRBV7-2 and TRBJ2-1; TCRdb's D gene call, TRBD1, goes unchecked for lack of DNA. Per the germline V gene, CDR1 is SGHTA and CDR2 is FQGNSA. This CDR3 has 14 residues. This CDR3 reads CASISRGEYNEQFF.